This T cell receptor (beta chain) originates from a study of CD8+CD57+ T cells in acquired aplastic anemia. For the study at large: The sorted CD4+ and CD8+ cells yielded an average about 3.5 ug of DNA. Findings of the study overall: Roughly 31 CD8+ CDR3 sequences occurred in both the patients and the controls.

The germline CDR1 and CDR2 sequences are SGHRS and YFSETQ. The CDR3 is made up of 14 amino acids. Trimming took 4 bases from V and 0 from J, leaving 7 bases between them. An expansion of CD8+CD57+ cells by flow cytometry had been shown in patients chosen for sequencing. In its sample, this clonotype was seen a few times. The antigen is unknown. The template used for profiling TCR beta VDJ and CDR3 was genomic DNA. Using its own MiXCR run on the reads, TCRdb lists one record per CDR3 protein. This table has about 470,000 distinct CDR3 sequences, around 32% appearing once. The sample consisted of sorted CD4+, CD8+, or CD8+CD57+ T cells (not recorded which) from PBMCs. The sequence was collected from a human donor with aplastic anemia. The chain links TRBV5-1 to TRBJ1-4; D gene ambiguous. The CDR3 reads CASSRGSTNEKLFF. CDR3 DNA sequence: TGCGCCAGCAGCAGAGGGTCAACTAATGAAAAACTGTTTTTT.